The 14 T cell receptor beta chains listed next were all sequenced from one sample in a study of T cell responses to AZD1222 COVID-19 vaccine. Generated by immunoSEQ multiplex PCR, the TCRdb table keeps only in-frame clones and is missing some. The data show about 130,000 clones, with about 89% seen just once and around a tenth held by the top ten. This material consisted of peripheral blood, taken 28 days after the second AZD1222 dose. The receptors were gathered from an adult who received the AZD1222 COVID-19 vaccine.

This chain joins TRBV5-1 and TRBJ1-2, with 10 bases that match TRBD1. Germline V CDR1 and CDR2: SGHRS, YFSETQ. V was clipped by 3 bases and J by 5 bases; unmatched bases: 7. This CDR3 has 15 residues. CDR3 residues: CASSSGDRGSYGYTF. CDR3 sequence (DNA): TGCGCCAGCAGCTCGGGGGACAGGGGATCTTATGGCTACACCTTC.

The chain is built from TRBV12-5 and TRBJ1-6; D is undetermined. With 1 base removed from V and 5 bases from J, the gap between germline ends came to 3 bases. Looked up from germline, CDR1 is LGHNT and CDR2 is FRNRAP. The CDR3 consists of 13 residues. In DNA, the CDR3 is TGTGCTAGTGGTTTGGGCCATAATTCACCCCTCCACTTT. Its protein is CASGLGHNSPLHF.

The chain couples TRBV28 to TRBJ2-7, with D perhaps TRBD2 (5 bases). The CDR3 length is 14 residues. V was trimmed by 3 bases and J by 3 bases, leaving 12 bases between them. CDR1 is MDHEN, CDR2 SYDVKM, per germline. The CDR3 loop reads CASSLASFYYEQYF. CDR3 DNA sequence: TGTGCCAGCAGTTTGGCTAGCTTCTACTACGAGCAGTACTTC.

CDR3 DNA: TGTGCCAGCAGCCTTGGAAAGGCTAACTATGGCTACACCTTC. It translates to CASSLGKANYGYTF. The chain carries TRBV4-2 and TRBJ1-2; D gene ambiguous. V shed 4 bases and J shed 0 bases, with 9 bases lying between them. The CDR3 runs 14 residues. Germline V CDR1 and CDR2: LGHNA, YNFKEQ.

The chain combines TRBV19 with TRBJ2-2; the D is unclear. Germline V gene sequence: CDR1 LNHDA, CDR2 SQIVND (reference sequence). The CDR3 covers 15 residues. Trimming cost V 3 bases and J 5 bases, with 13 bases left between them. The CDR3 here is CASSIIPGKTGELFF. The CDR3 DNA reads as TGTGCCAGTAGTATTATACCCGGCAAAACCGGGGAGCTGTTTTTT.

This chain links TRBV29-1 with TRBJ2-7; D may be TRBD1 or TRBD2 (5 bases each). V was trimmed by 7 bases and J by 5 bases, leaving 18 bases between them. Per germline, CDR1 SQVTM and CDR2 ANQGSEA. The CDR3 covers 13 residues. The CDR3 reads CSASLQGPNEQYF. The DNA for the CDR3 is TGCAGCGCCTCCCTCCAGGGACCTAACGAGCAGTACTTC.

J is TRBJ2-7 and V is TRBV20-1; D call uncertain. The CDR3 extends over 11 amino acids. The V end lost 2 bases, the J end lost 7 bases, and 9 bases lay between the germline ends. Germline CDR1 and CDR2: DFQATT and SNEGSKA (reference sequence). This CDR3 reads CSARSSREQYF. The DNA of the CDR3 is TGCAGTGCTAGATCGAGTCGTGAGCAGTACTTC.

V is TRBV7-3 and J is TRBJ1-3; D is ambiguous. The CDR3 sequence is 13 residues long. Looked up from germline, CDR1 is SGHTA and CDR2 is FQGTGA. V lost 5 bases, J lost 4 bases, and 9 bases lay in between. The CDR3 is CASSAVGGNTIYF. The CDR3 DNA follows: TGTGCCAGCAGCGCCGTCGGGGGAAACACCATATATTTT.

DNA of the CDR3: TGTGCCACCAGTGGGGGGACTAGCGGCCCATCTTCCTACAATGAGCAGTTCTTC. Protein: CATSGGTSGPSSYNEQFF. The chain is built from TRBV24-1 and TRBJ2-1, with 11 bases aligning to TRBD2. Trimming took 5 bases from V and 1 from J; bases not matched to a gene: 9. This CDR3 contains 18 residues. Germline-derived CDR1 and CDR2 are KGHDR and SFDVKD.

This clone was counted once. This chain connects TRBV6-5 to TRBJ2-1, with D possibly matching TRBD1 (6 bases). The CDR3 has 15 residues. CDR1 MNHEY and CDR2 SVGAGI come from the germline V gene. V lost 7 bases and J lost 8, with 21 bases in between. DNA for the CDR3: TGTGCCAGCACCTTCTGGGCAGGGGAAATGGATGAGCAGTTCTTC. Its translation is CASTFWAGEMDEQFF.

The V gene is TRBV5-6, the J gene TRBJ2-3, with 9 positions matching TRBD1. Germline V gene lookup returns CDR1 SGHDT and CDR2 YYEEEE. Germline trimming cut 7 bases from V and 0 bases from J; bases unmatched to any gene: 6. The CDR3 runs to 15 residues. This CDR3 reads CASGSGTGSTDTQYF. CDR3 bases: TGTGCCAGCGGGTCCGGGACAGGGAGCACAGATACGCAGTATTTT.

The chain has TRBV10-3 and TRBJ2-5, with 10 bases lining up with TRBD2. CDR1 ENHRY and CDR2 SYGVKD come from the germline V gene. V gave up 3 bases and J gave up 5 bases; unmatched junction bases: 3. This CDR3 is built from 14 residues. The CDR3 nucleotides are TGTGCCATCAGTGATACGGGACTAGCGGAGACCCAGTACTTC. Protein: CAISDTGLAETQYF.

The V call is TRBV4-1, the J call TRBJ1-4; D unclear. The length of the CDR3 is 15 residues. V was trimmed by 1 base and J by 8 bases, leaving 14 bases between them. Looked up from germline, CDR1 is MGHRA and CDR2 is YSYEKL. The CDR3 DNA sequence: TGCGCCAGCAGCCAAGGCCCGGAGGCTGGGGAAAAACTGTTTTTT. Its protein is CASSQGPEAGEKLFF.

The rearrangement joins TRBV11-1 to TRBJ2-7; weak D call: TRBD1 (6 bases). This CDR3 spans 13 amino acids. Germline loops: CDR1 SGHAT, CDR2 FQDESV (reference sequence). The V end lost 4 bases, the J end lost 5 bases, and 12 bases lay between the germline ends. The chain's CDR3 is CASSSDRRNEQYF. In DNA, the CDR3 is TGTGCCAGCAGCTCGGACAGAAGGAACGAGCAGTACTTC. Full variable domain (rest looked up from reference TRBV11-1 and TRBJ2-7): EAEVAQSPRYKITEKSQAVAFWCDPISGHATLYWYRQILGQGPELLVQFQDESVVDDSQLPKDRFSAERLKGVDSTLKIQPAELGDSAMYLCASSSDRRNEQYFGPGTRLTVT.